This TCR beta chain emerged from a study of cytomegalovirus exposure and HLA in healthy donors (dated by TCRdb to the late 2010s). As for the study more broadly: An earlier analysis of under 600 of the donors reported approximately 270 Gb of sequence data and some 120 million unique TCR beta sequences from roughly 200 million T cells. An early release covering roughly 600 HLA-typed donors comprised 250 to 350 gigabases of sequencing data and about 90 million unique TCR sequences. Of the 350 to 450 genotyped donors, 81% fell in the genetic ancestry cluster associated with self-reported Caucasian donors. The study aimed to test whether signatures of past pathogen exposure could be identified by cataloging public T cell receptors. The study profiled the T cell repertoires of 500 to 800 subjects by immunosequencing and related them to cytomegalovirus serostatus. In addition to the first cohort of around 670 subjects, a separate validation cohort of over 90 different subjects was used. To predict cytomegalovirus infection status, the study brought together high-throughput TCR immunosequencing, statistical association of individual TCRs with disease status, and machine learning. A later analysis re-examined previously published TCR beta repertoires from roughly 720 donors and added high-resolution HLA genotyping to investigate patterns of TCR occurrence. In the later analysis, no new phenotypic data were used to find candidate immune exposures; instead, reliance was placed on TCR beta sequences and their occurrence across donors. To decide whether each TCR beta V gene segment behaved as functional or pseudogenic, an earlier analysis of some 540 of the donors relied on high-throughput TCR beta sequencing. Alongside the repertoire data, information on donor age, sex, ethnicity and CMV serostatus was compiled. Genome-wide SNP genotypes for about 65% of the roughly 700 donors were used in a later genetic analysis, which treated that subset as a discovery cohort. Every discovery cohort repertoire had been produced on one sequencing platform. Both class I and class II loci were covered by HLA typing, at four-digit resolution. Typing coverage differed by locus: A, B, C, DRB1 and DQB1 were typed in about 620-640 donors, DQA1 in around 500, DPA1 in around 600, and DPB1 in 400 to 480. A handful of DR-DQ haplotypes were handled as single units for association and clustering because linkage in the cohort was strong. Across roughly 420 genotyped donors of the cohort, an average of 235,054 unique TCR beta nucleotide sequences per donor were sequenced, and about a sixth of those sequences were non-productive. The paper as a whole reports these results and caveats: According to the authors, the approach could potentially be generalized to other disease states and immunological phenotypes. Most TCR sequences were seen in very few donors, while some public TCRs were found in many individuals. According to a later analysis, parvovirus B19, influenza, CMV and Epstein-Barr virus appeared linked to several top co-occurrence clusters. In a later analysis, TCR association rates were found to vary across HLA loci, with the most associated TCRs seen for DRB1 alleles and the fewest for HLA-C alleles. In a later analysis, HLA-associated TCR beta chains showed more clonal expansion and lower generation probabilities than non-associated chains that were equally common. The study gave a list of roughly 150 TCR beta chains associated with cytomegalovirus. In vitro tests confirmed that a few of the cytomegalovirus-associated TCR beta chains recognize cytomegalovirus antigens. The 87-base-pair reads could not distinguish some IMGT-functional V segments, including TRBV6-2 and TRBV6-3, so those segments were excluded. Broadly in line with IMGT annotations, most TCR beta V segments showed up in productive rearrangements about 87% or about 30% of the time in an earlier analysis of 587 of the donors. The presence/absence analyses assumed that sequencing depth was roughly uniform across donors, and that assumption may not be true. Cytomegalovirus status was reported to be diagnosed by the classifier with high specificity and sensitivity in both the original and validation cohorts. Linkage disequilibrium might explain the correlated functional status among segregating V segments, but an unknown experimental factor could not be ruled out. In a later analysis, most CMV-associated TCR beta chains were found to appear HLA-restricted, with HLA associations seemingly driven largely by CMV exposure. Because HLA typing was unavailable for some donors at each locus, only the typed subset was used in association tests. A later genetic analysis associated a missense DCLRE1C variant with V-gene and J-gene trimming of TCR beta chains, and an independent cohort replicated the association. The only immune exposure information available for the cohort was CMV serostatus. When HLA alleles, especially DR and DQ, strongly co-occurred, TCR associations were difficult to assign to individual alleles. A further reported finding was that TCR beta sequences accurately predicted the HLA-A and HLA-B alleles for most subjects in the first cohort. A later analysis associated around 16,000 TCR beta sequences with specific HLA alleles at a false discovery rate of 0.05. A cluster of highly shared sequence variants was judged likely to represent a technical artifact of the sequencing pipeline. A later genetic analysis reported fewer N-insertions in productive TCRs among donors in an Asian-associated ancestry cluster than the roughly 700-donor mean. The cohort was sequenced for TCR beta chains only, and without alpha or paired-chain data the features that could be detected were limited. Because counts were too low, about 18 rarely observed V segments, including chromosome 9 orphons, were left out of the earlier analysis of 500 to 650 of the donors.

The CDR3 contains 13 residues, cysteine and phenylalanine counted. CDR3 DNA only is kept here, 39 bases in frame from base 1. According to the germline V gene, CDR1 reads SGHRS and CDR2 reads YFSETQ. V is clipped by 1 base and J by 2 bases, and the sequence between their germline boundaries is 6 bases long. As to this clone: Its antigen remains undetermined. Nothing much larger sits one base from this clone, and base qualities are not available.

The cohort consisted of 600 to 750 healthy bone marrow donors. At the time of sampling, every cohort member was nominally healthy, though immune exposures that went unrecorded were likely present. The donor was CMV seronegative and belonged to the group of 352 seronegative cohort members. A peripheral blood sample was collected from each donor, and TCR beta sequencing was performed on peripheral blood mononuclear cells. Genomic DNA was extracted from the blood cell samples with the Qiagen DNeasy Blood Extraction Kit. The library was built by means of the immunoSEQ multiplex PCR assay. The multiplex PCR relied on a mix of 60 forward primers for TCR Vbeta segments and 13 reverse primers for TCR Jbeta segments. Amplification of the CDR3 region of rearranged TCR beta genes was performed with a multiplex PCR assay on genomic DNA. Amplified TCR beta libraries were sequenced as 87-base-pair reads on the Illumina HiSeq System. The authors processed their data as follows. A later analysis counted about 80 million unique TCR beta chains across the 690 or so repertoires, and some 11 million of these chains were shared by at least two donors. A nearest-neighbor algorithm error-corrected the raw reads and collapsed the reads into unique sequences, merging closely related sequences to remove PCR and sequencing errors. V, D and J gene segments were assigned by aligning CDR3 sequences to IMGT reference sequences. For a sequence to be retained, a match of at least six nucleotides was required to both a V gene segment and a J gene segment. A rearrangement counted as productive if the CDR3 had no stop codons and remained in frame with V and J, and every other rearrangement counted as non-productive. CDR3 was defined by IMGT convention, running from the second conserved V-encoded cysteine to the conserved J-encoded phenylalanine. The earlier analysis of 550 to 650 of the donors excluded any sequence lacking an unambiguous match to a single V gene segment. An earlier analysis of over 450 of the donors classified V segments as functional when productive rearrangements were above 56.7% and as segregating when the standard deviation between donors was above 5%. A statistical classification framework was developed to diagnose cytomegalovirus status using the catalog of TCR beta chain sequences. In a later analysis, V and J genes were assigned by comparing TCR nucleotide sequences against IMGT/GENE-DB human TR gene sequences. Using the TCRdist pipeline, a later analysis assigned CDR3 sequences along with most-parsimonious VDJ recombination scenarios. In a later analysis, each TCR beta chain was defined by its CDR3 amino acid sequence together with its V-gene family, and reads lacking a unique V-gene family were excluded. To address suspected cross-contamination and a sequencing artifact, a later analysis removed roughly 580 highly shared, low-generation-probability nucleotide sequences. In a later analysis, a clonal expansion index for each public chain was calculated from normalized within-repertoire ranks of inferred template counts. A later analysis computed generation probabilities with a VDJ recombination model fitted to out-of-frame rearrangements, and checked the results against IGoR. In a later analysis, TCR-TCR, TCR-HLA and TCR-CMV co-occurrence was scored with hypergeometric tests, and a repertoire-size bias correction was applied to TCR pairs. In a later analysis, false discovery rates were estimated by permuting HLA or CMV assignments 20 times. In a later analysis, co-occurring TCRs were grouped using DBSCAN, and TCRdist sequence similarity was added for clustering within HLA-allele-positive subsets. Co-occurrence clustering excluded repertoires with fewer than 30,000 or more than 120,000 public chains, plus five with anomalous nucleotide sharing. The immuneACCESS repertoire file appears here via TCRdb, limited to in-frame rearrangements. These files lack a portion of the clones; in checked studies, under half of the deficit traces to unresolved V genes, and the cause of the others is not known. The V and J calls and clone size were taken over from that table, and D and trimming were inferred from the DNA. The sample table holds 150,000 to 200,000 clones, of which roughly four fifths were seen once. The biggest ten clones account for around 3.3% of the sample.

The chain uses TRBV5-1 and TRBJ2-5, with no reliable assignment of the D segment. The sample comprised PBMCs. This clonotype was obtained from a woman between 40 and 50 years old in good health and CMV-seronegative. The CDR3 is CASSLTFQETQYF. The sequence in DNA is TGCGCCAGCAGCTTGACTTTTCAAGAGACCCAGTACTTC.